The following is a T cell receptor (beta chain) sequence with its context. Its antigen is currently unknown. Germline-derived CDR1 and CDR2 are MDHEN and SYDVKM. The germline V and J ends were trimmed by 3 bases and 3 bases, with 14 bases remaining between them. This CDR3 has 15 amino acids. Repertoires were generated with immunoSEQ multiplex PCR, while TCRdb's copy carries only in-frame clones and drops some. This repertoire shows about 2.1 million clones, about 93% found once; its top ten account for more than 1.5%. The data were obtained in a study of shared clonotypes between healthy human individuals. General study points: Generally, estimated richness proved larger in naive subsets than it did in memory subsets.

In the naive CD8 group, cells lacked CD45RO and were positively selected for CCR7, so terminally differentiated effector memory CD45RA+ cells were left out. All donors were Caucasian adults living in Nashville, Tennessee. The sample comprised naive CD8+ T cells from PBMCs. The rearrangement uses TRBV28 and TRBJ1-1; D might be TRBD1 (6 bases). The TCR was taken from a man aged 18 to 30 in good health. Some clones in this sample may be carry-over from other donors' samples. The CDR3 nucleotides read TGTGCCAGCAGTTTGTGGGGCGCAGGGGACACTGAAGCTTTCTTT. Translating it yields CASSLWGAGDTEAFF.